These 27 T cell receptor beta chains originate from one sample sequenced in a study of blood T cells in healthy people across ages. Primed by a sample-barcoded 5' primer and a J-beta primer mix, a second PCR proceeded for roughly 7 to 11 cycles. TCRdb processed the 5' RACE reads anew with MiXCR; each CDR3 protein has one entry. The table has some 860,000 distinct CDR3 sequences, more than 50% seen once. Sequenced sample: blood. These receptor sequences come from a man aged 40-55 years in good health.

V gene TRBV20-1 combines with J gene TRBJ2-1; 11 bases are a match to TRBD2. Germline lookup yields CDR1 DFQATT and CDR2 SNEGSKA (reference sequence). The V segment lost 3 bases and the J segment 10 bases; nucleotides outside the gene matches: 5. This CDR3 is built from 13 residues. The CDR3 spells CSARPGTSGEQFF. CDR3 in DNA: TGCAGTGCTAGGCCCGGGACTAGCGGCGAGCAGTTCTTC.

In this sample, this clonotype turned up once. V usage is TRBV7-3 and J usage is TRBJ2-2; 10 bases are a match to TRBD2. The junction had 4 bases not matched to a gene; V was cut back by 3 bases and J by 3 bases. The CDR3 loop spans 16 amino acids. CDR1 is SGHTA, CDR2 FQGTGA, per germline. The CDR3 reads CASSLNLAGDTGELFF. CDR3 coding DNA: TGTGCCAGCAGCTTGAACCTAGCGGGAGACACCGGGGAGCTGTTTTTT. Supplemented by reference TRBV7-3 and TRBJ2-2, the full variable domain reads GAGVSQTPSNKVTEKGKYVELRCDPISGHTALYWYRQSLGQGPEFLIYFQGTGAADDSGLPNDRFFAVRPEGSVSTLKIQRTERGDSAVYLCASSLNLAGDTGELFFGEGSRLTVL.

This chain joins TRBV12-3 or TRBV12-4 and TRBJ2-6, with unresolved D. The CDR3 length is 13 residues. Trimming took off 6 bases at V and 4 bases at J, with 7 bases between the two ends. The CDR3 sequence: CASREQGANVLTF. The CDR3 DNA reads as TGTGCCAGCAGAGAACAGGGGGCCAACGTCCTGACTTTC.

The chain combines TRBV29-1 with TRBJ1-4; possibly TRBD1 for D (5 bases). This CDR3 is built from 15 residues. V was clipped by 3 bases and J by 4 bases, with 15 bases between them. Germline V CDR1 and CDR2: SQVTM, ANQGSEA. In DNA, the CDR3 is TGCAGCGTTGACTCCTCGGGACTGGGTAATGAAAAACTGTTTTTT. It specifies CSVDSSGLGNEKLFF.

Here the CDR3 reads CASSPEGPTQETQYF. The CDR3 nucleotides read TGTGCCAGCTCACCAGAAGGACCGACACAAGAGACCCAGTACTTC. The chain joins TRBV18 to TRBJ2-5; D not resolved. Trimming took 2 bases from V and 2 from J, leaving 12 bases between them. The V gene's germline CDR1 is KGHSH and CDR2 LQKENI. The CDR3 loop spans 15 amino acids. Using reference TRBV18 and TRBJ2-5 for the parts outside the CDR3, the full variable domain is NAGVMQNPRHLVRRRGQEARLRCSPMKGHSHVYWYRQLPEEGLKFMVYLQKENIIDESGMPKERFSAEFPKEGPSILRIQQVVRGDSAAYFCASSPEGPTQETQYFGPGTRLLVL.

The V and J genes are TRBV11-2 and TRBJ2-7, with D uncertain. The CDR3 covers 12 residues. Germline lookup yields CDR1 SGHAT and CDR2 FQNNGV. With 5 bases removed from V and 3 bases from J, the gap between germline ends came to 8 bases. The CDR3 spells CASSVWNYEQYF. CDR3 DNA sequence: TGTGCCAGCAGCGTATGGAACTACGAGCAGTACTTC.

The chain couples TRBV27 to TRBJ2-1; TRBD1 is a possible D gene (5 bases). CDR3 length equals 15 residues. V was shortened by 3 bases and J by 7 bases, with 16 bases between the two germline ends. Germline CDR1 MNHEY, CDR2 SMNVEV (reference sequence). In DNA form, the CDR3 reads TGTGCCAGCAGTTTGGACACCGGGCTGCGGAATGAGCAGTTCTTC. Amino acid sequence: CASSLDTGLRNEQFF.

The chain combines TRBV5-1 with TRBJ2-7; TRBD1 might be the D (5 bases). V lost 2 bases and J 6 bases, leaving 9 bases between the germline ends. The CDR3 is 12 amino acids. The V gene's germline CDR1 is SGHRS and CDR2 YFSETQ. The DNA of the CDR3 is TGCGCCAGCAGCTTCAATCAGGGCGAGCAGTACTTC. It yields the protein CASSFNQGEQYF.

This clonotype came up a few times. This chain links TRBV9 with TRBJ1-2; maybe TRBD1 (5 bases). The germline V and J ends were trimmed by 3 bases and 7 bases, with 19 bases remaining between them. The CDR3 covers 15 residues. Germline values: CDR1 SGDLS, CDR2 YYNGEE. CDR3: CASSAEGYKGSGYTF. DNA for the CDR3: TGTGCCAGCAGCGCCGAGGGGTATAAGGGAAGTGGCTACACCTTC.

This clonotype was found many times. The CDR3 region has the DNA TGTGCCCGCGACGGGAGGAGCTATGGCTACACCTTC. It specifies CARDGRSYGYTF. This chain links TRBV30 with TRBJ1-2; D unclear. The V end was cut by 8 bases, the J end by 4 bases, with 14 bases between. The germline V gene encodes CDR1 GTSNPN and CDR2 SVGIG (reference sequence). The CDR3 is 12 amino acids.

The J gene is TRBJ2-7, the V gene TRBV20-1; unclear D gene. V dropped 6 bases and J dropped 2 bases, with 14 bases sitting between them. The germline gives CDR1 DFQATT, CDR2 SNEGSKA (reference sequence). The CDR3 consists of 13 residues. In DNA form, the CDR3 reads TGCAGTGCGCTCCTTAGTAGGACCTACGAGCAGTACTTC. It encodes CSALLSRTYEQYF.

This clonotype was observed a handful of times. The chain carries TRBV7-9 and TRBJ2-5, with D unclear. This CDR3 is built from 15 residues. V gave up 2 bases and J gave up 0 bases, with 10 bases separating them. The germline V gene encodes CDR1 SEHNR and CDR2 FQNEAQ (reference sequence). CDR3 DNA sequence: TGTGCCAGCAGCTTAAAGGAGTTTCACCAAGAGACCCAGTACTTC. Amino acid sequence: CASSLKEFHQETQYF.

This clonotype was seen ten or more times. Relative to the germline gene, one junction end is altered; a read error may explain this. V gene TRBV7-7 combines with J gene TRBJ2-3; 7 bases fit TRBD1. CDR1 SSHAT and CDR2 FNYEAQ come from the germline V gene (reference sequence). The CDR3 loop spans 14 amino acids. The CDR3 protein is CASSLGDSTDTQYF. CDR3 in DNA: TGTGCTAGCAGCTTAGGGGACAGTACAGATACGCAGTATTTT.

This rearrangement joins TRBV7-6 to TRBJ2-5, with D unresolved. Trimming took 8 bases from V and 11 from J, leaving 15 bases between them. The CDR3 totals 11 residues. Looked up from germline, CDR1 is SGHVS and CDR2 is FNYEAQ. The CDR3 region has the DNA TGTGCCAGCTCAGCCGACAATGAGCAGTACTTC. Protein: CASSADNEQYF.

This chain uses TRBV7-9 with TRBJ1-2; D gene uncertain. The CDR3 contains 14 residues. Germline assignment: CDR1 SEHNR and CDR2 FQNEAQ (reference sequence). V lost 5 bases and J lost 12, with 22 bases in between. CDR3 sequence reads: CASSPPQRPASHTF. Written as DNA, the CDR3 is TGTGCCAGCAGCCCCCCTCAGCGTCCGGCCTCTCACACCTTC.

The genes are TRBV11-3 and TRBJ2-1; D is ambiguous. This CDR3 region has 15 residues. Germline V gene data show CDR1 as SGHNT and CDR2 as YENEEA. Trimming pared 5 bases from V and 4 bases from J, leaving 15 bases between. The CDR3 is CASSRNSPGYNEQFF. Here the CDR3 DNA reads TGTGCCAGCAGCCGAAATTCACCTGGGTACAATGAGCAGTTCTTC.

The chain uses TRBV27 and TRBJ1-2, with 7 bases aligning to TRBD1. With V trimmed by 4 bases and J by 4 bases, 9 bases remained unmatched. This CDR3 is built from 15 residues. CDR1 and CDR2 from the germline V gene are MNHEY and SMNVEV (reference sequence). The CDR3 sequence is CASSSTGSLSYGYTF. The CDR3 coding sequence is TGTGCCAGCAGTTCGACAGGGTCCCTCTCCTATGGCTACACCTTC.

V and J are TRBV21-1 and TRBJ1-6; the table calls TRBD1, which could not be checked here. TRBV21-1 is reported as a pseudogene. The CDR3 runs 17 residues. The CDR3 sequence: CASSRGLQGARNSPLHF. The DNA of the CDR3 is TGTGCCAGCAGCAGGGGCTTGCAGGGGGCGAGGAATTCACCCCTCCACTTT.

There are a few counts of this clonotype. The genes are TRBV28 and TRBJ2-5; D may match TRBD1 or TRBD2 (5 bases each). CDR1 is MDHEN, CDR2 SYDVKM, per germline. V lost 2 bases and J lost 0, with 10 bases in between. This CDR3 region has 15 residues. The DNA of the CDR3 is TGTGCCAGCAGTTTACCTGGGACGCACCAAGAGACCCAGTACTTC. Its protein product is CASSLPGTHQETQYF.

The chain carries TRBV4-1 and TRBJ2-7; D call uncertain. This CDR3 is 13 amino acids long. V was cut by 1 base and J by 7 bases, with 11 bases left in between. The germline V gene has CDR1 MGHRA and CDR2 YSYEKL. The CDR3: CASSQGAQPEQYF. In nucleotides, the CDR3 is TGCGCCAGCAGCCAAGGGGCGCAGCCTGAGCAGTACTTC.

The DNA for the CDR3 is TGTGCCAGCAGTTTCCCGGACAGGGGACACTACGAGCAGTACTTC. Protein sequence: CASSFPDRGHYEQYF. The V gene is TRBV6-2 or TRBV6-3, the J gene TRBJ2-5; 9 bases are a match to TRBD1. The better agreement between TRBJ2-7 and the DNA end casts doubt on the J call. The CDR3 is 15 amino acids. Germline V gene data show CDR1 as MNHEY and CDR2 as SVGEGT.

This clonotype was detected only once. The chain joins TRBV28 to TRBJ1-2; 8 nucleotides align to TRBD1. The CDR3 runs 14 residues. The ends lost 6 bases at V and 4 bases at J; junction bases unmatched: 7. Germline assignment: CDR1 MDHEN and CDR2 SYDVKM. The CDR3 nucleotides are TGTGCCAGCAGGGAGACAGGGGAACGCTATGGCTACACCTTC. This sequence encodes CASRETGERYGYTF.

This CDR3 is CASSYSRTSYDTQYF. CDR3 nucleotides: TGTGCCAGCAGTTACTCGCGTACTAGTTACGATACGCAGTATTTT. The gene calls are TRBV6-6 and TRBJ2-3, with D perhaps matching TRBD2 (5 bases). Between the trimmed V and J ends, which lost 0 bases and 6 bases, there was a span of 13 bases. CDR3 size: 15 residues. In germline, CDR1 is MNHNY, CDR2 SVGAGI (reference sequence).

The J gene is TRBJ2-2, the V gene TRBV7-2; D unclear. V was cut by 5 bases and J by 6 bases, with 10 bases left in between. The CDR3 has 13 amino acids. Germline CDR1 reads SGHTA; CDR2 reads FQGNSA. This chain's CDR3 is CASSAPGPGELFF. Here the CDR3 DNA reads TGTGCCAGCAGCGCTCCAGGTCCCGGGGAGCTGTTTTTT.

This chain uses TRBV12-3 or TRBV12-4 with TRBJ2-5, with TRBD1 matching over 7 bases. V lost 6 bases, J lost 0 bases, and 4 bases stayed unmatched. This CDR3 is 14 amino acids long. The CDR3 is CASRETGYQETQYF. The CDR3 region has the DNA TGTGCCAGCAGGGAGACAGGGTACCAAGAGACCCAGTACTTC.

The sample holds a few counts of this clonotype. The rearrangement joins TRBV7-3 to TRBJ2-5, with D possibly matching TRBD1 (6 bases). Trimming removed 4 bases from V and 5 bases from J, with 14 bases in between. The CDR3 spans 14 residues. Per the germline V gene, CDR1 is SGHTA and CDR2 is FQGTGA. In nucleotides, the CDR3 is TGTGCCAGCAGCTCTCGGGACACCGGGGAGACCCAGTACTTC. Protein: CASSSRDTGETQYF.

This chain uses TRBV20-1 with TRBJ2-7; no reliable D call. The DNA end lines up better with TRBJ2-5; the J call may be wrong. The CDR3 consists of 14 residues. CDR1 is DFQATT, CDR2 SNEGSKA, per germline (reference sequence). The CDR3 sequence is CSARDFRSDETQYF. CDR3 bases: TGCAGTGCTAGAGATTTTCGATCAGACGAGACCCAGTACTTC.